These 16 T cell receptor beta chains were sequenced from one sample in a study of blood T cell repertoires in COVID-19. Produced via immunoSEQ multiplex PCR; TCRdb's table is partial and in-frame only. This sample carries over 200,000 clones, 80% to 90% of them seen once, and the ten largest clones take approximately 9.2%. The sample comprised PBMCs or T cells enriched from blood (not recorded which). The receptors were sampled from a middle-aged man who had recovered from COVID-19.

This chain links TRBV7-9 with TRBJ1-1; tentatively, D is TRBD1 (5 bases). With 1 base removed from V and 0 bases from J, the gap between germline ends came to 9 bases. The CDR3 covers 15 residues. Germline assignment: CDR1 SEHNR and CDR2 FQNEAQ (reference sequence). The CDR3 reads CASSLDPGVNTEAFF. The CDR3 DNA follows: TGTGCCAGCAGCTTAGACCCGGGGGTGAACACTGAAGCTTTCTTT.

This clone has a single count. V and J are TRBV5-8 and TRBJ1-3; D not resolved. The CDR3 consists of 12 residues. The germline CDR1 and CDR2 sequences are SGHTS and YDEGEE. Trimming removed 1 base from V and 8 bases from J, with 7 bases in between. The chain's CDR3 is CASSLPSDTIYF. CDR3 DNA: TGTGCCAGCAGCTTGCCATCGGACACCATATATTTT.

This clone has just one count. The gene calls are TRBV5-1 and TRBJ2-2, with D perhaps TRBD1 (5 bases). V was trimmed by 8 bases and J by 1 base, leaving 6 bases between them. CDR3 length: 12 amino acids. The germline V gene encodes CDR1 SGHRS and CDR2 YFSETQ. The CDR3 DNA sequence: TGCGCCAGTCAGGGGAACACCGGGGAGCTGTTTTTT. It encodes CASQGNTGELFF.

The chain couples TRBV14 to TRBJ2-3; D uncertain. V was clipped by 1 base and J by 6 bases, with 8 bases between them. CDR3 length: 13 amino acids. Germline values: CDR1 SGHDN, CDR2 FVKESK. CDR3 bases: TGTGCCAGCAGCCAAGGCAACTGGGATACGCAGTATTTT. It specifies CASSQGNWDTQYF.

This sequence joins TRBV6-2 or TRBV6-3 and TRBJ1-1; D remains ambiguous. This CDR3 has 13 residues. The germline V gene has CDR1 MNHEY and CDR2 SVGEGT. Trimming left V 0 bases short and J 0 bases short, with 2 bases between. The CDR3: CASSYSMNTEAFF. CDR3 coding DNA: TGTGCCAGCAGTTACTCTATGAACACTGAAGCTTTCTTT.

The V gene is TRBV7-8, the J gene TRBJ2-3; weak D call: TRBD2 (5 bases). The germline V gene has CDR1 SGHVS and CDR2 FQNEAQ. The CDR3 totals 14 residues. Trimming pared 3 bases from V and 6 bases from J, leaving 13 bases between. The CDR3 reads CASSFQTRIDTQYF. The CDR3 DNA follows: TGTGCCAGCAGCTTCCAAACTAGAATCGATACGCAGTATTTT.

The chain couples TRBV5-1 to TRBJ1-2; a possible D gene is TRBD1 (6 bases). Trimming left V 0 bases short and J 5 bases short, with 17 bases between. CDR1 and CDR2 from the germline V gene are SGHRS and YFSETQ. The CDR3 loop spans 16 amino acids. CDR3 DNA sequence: TGCGCCAGCAGCTTGGAGTTCGGCAGGGGAGGGTATGGCTACACCTTC. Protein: CASSLEFGRGGYGYTF.

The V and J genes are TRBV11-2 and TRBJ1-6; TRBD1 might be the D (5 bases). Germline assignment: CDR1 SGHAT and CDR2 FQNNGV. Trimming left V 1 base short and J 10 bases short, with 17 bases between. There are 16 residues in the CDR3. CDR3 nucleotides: TGTGCCAGCAGCTTAGTTTTAGGTGCAGGGAACTCACCCCTCCACTTT. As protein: CASSLVLGAGNSPLHF.

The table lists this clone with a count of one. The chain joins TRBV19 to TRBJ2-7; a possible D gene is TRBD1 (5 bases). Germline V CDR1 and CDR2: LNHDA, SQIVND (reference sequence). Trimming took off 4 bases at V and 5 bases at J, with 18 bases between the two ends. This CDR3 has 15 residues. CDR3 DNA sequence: TGTGCCAGTAGTACATACGAACAGGCAGGAAACGAGCAGTACTTC. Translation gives CASSTYEQAGNEQYF.

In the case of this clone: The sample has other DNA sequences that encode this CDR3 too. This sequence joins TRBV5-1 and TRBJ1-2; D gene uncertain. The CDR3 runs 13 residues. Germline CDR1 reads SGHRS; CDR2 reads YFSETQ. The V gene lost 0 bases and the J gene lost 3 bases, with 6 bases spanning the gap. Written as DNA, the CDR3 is TGCGCCAGCAGCTTGGAAACAGACTATGGCTACACCTTC. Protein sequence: CASSLETDYGYTF. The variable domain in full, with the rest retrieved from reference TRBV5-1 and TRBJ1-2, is KAGVTQTPRYLIKTRGQQVTLSCSPISGHRSVSWYQQTPGQGLQFLFEYFSETQRNKGNFPGRFSGRQFSNSRSEMNVSTLELGDSALYLCASSLETDYGYTFGSGTRLTVV.

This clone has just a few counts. CDR3 loop: CASSPPGWEETQYF. DNA for the CDR3: TGTGCCAGCAGCCCCCCAGGCTGGGAGGAGACCCAGTACTTC. This rearrangement joins TRBV6-5 to TRBJ2-5; perhaps TRBD2 as D (5 bases). The V gene's germline CDR1 is MNHEY and CDR2 SVGAGI. V was cut by 6 bases and J by 5 bases, with 16 bases left in between. The CDR3 loop spans 14 amino acids.

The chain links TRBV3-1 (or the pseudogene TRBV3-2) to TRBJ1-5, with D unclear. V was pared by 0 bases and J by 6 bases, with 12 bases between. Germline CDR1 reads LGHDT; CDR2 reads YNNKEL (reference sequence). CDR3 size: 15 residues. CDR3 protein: CASSQDPGTSQPQHF. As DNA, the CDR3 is TGTGCCAGCAGCCAAGATCCGGGAACGAGTCAGCCCCAGCATTTT.

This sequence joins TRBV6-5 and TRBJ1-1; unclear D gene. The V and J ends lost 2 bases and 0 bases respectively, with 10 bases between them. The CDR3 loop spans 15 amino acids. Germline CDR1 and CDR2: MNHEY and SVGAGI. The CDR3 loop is CASSYADSVNTEAFF. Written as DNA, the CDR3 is TGTGCCAGCAGTTACGCTGACTCGGTGAACACTGAAGCTTTCTTT.

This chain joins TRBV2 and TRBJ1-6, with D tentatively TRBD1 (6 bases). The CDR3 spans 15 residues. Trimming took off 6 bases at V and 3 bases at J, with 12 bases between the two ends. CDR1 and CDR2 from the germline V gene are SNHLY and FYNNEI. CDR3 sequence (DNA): TGTGCCAGCAGGCGCAGGGGTATCTATAATTCACCCCTCCACTTT. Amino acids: CASRRRGIYNSPLHF. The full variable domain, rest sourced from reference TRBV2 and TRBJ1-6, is EPEVTQTPSHQVTQMGQEVILRCVPISNHLYFYWYRQILGQKVEFLVSFYNNEISEKSEIFDDQFSVERPDGSNFTLKIRSTKLEDSAMYFCASRRRGIYNSPLHFGNGTRLTVT.

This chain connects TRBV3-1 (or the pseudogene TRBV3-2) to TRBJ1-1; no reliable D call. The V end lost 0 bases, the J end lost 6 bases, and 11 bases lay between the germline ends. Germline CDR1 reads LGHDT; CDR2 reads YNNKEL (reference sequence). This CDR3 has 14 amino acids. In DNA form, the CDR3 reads TGTGCCAGCAGCCAAGATCTAGGAACCCCTGAAGCTTTCTTT. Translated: CASSQDLGTPEAFF.

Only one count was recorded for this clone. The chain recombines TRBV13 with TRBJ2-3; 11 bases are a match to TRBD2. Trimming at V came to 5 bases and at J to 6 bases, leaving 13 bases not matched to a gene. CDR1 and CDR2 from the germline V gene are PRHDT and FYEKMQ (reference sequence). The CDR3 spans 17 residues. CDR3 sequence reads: CASSLIPLAGGPDTQYF. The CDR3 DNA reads TGTGCCAGCAGCCTAATCCCCCTAGCGGGGGGTCCGGATACGCAGTATTTT.